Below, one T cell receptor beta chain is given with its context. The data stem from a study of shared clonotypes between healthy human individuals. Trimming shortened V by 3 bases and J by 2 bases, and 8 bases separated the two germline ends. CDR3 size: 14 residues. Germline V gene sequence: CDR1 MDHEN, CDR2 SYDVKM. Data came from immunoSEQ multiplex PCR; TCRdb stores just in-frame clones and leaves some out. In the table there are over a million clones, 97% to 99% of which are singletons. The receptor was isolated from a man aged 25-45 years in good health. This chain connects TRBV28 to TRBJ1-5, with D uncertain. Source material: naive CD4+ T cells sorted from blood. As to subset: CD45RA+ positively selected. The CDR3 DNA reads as TGTGCCAGCAGTTTCGGTCAGGGCAATCAGCCCCAGCATTTT. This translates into CASSFGQGNQPQHF.